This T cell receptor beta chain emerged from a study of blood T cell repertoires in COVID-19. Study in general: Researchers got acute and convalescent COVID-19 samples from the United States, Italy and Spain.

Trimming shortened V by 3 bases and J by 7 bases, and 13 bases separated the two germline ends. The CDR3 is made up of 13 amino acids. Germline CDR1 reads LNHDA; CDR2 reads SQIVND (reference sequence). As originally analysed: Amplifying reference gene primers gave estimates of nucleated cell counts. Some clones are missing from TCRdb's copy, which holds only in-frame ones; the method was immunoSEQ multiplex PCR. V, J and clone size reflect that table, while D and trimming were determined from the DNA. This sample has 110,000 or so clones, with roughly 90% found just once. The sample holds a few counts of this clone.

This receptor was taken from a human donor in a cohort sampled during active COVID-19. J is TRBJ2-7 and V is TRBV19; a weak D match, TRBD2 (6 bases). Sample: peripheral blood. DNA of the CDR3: TGTGCCAGTAGTATCGGCCGGGCGGGAGAGCAGTACTTC. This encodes CASSIGRAGEQYF.